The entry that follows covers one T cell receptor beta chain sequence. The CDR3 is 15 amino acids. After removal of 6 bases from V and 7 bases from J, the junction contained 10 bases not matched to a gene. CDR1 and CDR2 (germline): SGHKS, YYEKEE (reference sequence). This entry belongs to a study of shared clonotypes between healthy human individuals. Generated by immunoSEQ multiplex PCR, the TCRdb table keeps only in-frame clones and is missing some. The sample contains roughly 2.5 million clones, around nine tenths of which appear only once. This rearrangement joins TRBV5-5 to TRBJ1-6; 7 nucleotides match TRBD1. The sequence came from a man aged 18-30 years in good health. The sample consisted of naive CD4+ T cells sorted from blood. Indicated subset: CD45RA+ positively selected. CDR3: CASNLQGLSNSPLHF. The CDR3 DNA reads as TGTGCCAGCAACCTACAGGGGTTATCCAATTCACCCCTCCACTTT.